These 27 T cell receptor beta chains were all obtained from the same sample, sequenced in a study of shared clonotypes between healthy human individuals. The repertoire was sequenced with immunoSEQ multiplex PCR; TCRdb's copy has only in-frame clones and lacks some. This table holds hundreds of thousands of clones, about 74% found once. Sequencing input: memory CD4+ T cells sorted from blood. Sample subset: CD45RA-negative fraction. These receptors all come from a woman aged 25 to 45 in good health.

This rearrangement joins TRBV19 to TRBJ2-2; D is unresolved. CDR3 length equals 14 residues. Trimming cost V 3 bases and J 8 bases, with 13 bases left between them. Germline V gives CDR1 LNHDA, CDR2 SQIVND (reference sequence). The CDR3 spells CASSMSRVSGELFF. The CDR3 bases are TGTGCCAGTAGTATGTCAAGGGTTTCGGGGGAGCTGTTTTTT.

This clone was detected once. The rearrangement links TRBV29-1 to TRBJ2-1; 9 positions agree with TRBD2. The CDR3 runs to 14 residues. Germline CDR1 reads SQVTM; CDR2 reads ANQGSEA. Unmatched junction bases numbered 5, after V lost 4 bases and J lost 4 bases. CDR3 sequence reads: CSVVSGRTYNEQFF. The DNA for the CDR3 is TGCAGCGTTGTAAGCGGGAGGACTTACAATGAGCAGTTCTTC.

The V call is TRBV27, the J call TRBJ2-6; D call uncertain. CDR3 length: 17 amino acids. V was trimmed by 0 bases and J by 0 bases, leaving 9 bases between them. Germline V lookup: CDR1 MNHEY, CDR2 SMNVEV (reference sequence). CDR3 loop: CASSLSVRSSGANVLTF. DNA for the CDR3: TGTGCCAGCAGTTTATCGGTCCGGTCCTCTGGGGCCAACGTCCTGACTTTC.

Turning to this clone: Other nucleotide sequences from this sample produce the same CDR3. The chain is built from TRBV5-1 and TRBJ1-3; no definite D call. Trimming took 0 bases from V and 0 from J, leaving 7 bases between them. The CDR3 covers 15 residues. From germline, CDR1 is SGHRS and CDR2 YFSETQ. The DNA of the CDR3 is TGCGCCAGCAGCTTGGGGTCACTCTCTGGAAACACCATATATTTT. Protein sequence: CASSLGSLSGNTIYF. Full variable domain (outside the CDR3, taken from reference TRBV5-1 and TRBJ1-3): KAGVTQTPRYLIKTRGQQVTLSCSPISGHRSVSWYQQTPGQGLQFLFEYFSETQRNKGNFPGRFSGRQFSNSRSEMNVSTLELGDSALYLCASSLGSLSGNTIYFGEGSWLTVV.

The J gene is TRBJ2-2, the V gene TRBV28; maybe TRBD2 (6 bases). Germline V gene sequence: CDR1 MDHEN, CDR2 SYDVKM. This CDR3 has 15 amino acids. The V and J ends lost 3 bases and 0 bases respectively, with 8 bases between them. This CDR3 is CASSFREANTGELFF. The CDR3 DNA reads TGTGCCAGCAGTTTCAGGGAGGCGAACACCGGGGAGCTGTTTTTT. The full variable domain, rest sourced from reference TRBV28 and TRBJ2-2, is DVKVTQSSRYLVKRTGEKVFLECVQDMDHENMFWYRQDPGLGLRLIYFSYDVKMKEKGDIPEGYSVSREKKERFSLILESASTNQTSMYLCASSFREANTGELFFGEGSRLTVL.

This clone was recorded a few times. The chain recombines TRBV30 with TRBJ1-1; 7 bases map to TRBD1. The V gene end was trimmed by 4 bases and the J gene end by 4 bases; junction bases not matched to a gene: 3. There are 12 residues in the CDR3. Germline CDR1 GTSNPN, CDR2 SVGIG (reference sequence). CDR3 residues: CAWKRDSTEAFF. Here the CDR3 DNA reads TGTGCCTGGAAGCGGGACAGCACTGAAGCTTTCTTT.

The gene calls are TRBV5-4 and TRBJ1-1, with D perhaps matching TRBD1 (5 bases). V was clipped by 1 base and J by 1 base, with 17 bases between them. Germline V gene data show CDR1 as SGHNT and CDR2 as YYREEE (reference sequence). The CDR3 spans 17 residues. As DNA, the CDR3 is TGTGCCAGCAGCTTGACCGGGGCGCTCGGTCAGAACACTGAAGCTTTCTTT. It codes for CASSLTGALGQNTEAFF.

As regards this clone: The sample holds other DNA sequences that translate to the same CDR3. The chain employs TRBV18 and TRBJ1-5; D gene unclear. Trimming took 2 bases from V and 2 from J, leaving 7 bases between them. The CDR3 covers 14 residues. Germline CDR1 KGHSH, CDR2 LQKENI. The CDR3 is CASSPGQGNQPQHF. The CDR3 DNA reads TGTGCCAGCTCACCAGGGCAGGGCAATCAGCCCCAGCATTTT. Complete variable domain (other parts from reference TRBV18 and TRBJ1-5): NAGVMQNPRHLVRRRGQEARLRCSPMKGHSHVYWYRQLPEEGLKFMVYLQKENIIDESGMPKERFSAEFPKEGPSILRIQQVVRGDSAAYFCASSPGQGNQPQHFGDGTRLSIL.

This clone was detected only once. The chain carries TRBV5-1 and TRBJ2-2; the D gene is possibly TRBD2 (6 bases). The CDR3 length is 16 residues. The V gene's germline CDR1 is SGHRS and CDR2 YFSETQ. Deletions cut 3 bases from V and 5 bases from J, with 17 bases between. The CDR3 nucleotides are TGCGCCAGCAGCTCAGCGGGTCGGTCGCAAACCGGGGAGCTGTTTTTT. This translates into CASSSAGRSQTGELFF. Together with reference TRBV5-1 and TRBJ2-2, the CDR3 gives the full variable domain: KAGVTQTPRYLIKTRGQQVTLSCSPISGHRSVSWYQQTPGQGLQFLFEYFSETQRNKGNFPGRFSGRQFSNSRSEMNVSTLELGDSALYLCASSSAGRSQTGELFFGEGSRLTVL.

There are a few counts of this clone. CDR3 nucleotide sequence: TGTGCCAGCAGTCGCATCGGGACAGGGAACACCGGGGAGCTGTTTTTT. It encodes CASSRIGTGNTGELFF. The V gene is TRBV7-7, the J gene TRBJ2-2; 8 bases line up with TRBD1. CDR1 is SSHAT and CDR2 is FNYEAQ in the germline V gene (reference sequence). Trimming removed 6 bases from V and 1 base from J; junction bases left unmatched: 7. The CDR3 consists of 16 residues.

This CDR3 is CAISAGLAGGMSYEQYF. The DNA for the CDR3 is TGTGCCATCAGTGCTGGACTAGCGGGAGGTATGTCCTACGAGCAGTACTTC. The rearrangement uses TRBV10-3 and TRBJ2-7, with TRBD2 identical over 14 bases. Germline CDR1 reads ENHRY; CDR2 reads SYGVKD. Losses at the gene ends were 4 bases for V and 1 base for J; bases not matched to a gene: 6. The CDR3 contains 17 residues.

This clone was seen once. The genes are TRBV7-9 and TRBJ2-2; 10 bases match TRBD2. This CDR3 is built from 19 residues. Per the germline V gene, CDR1 is SEHNR and CDR2 is FQNEAQ (reference sequence). The junction had 12 bases not matched to a gene; V was cut back by 2 bases and J by 3 bases. The CDR3 sequence is CASSLYGLAVKGDTGELFF. CDR3 sequence (DNA): TGTGCCAGCAGCTTATACGGACTAGCGGTGAAGGGGGACACCGGGGAGCTGTTTTTT.

This chain joins TRBV5-1 and TRBJ2-2; D call uncertain. The V gene lost 0 bases and the J gene lost 0 bases, with 6 bases spanning the gap. The CDR3 covers 15 residues. Germline CDR1 reads SGHRS; CDR2 reads YFSETQ. For the CDR3, the DNA is TGCGCCAGCAGCTTGGTTGTGGCGAACACCGGGGAGCTGTTTTTT. Encoded protein: CASSLVVANTGELFF.

This clone is a singleton in its sample. This rearrangement joins TRBV18 to TRBJ2-5, with D perhaps matching TRBD1 (5 bases). The CDR3 consists of 14 residues. Germline V gene sequence: CDR1 KGHSH, CDR2 LQKENI. The ends were cut back, 0 bases at V and 5 bases at J, with 10 bases in the middle. The CDR3 DNA follows: TGTGCCAGCTCACCACCGGCAGGGATGGAGACCCAGTACTTC. It is translated as CASSPPAGMETQYF.

As for this clone: The same CDR3 arises from other DNA sequences in this sample as well. J is TRBJ1-2 and V is TRBV5-4; 7 bases are a match to TRBD1. CDR1 and CDR2 (germline): SGHNT, YYREEE (reference sequence). CDR3 length: 14 amino acids. V lost 0 bases, J lost 4 bases, and 3 bases stayed unmatched. CDR3 sequence reads: CASSLDRGSYGYTF. As DNA, the CDR3 is TGTGCCAGCAGCTTGGACAGGGGATCCTATGGCTACACCTTC.

The chain uses TRBV18 and TRBJ2-7, with D perhaps TRBD2 (5 bases). V was trimmed by 5 bases and J by 6 bases, leaving 14 bases between them. The CDR3 covers 13 residues. Germline V gene sequence: CDR1 KGHSH, CDR2 LQKENI. The CDR3 reads CASSRSEGGEQYF. The CDR3 DNA reads TGTGCCAGCTCAAGGTCCGAGGGCGGCGAGCAGTACTTC.

CDR3 region: CASSPQRQGYTEAFF. Here the CDR3 DNA reads TGTGCCAGCAGCCCCCAGAGACAGGGTTACACTGAAGCTTTCTTT. V usage is TRBV7-2 and J usage is TRBJ1-1, with TRBD1 identical over 7 bases. The CDR3 contains 15 residues. The germline CDR1 and CDR2 sequences are SGHTA and FQGNSA. V gave up 5 bases and J gave up 3 bases; unmatched junction bases: 9. Full variable domain (missing parts from reference TRBV7-2 and TRBJ1-1): GAGVSQSPSNKVTEKGKDVELRCDPISGHTALYWYRQSLGQGLEFLIYFQGNSAPDKSGLPSDRFSAERTGGSVSTLTIQRTQQEDSAVYLCASSPQRQGYTEAFFGQGTRLTVV.

The V call is TRBV19, the J call TRBJ2-3; TRBD2 might be the D (6 bases). This CDR3 has 16 residues. Germline V gene lookup returns CDR1 LNHDA and CDR2 SQIVND (reference sequence). V was shortened by 2 bases and J by 0 bases, with 12 bases between the two germline ends. This CDR3 is CASSIWGRSSTDTQYF. CDR3 DNA sequence: TGTGCCAGTAGTATATGGGGGAGGTCTAGCACAGATACGCAGTATTTT.

The chain joins TRBV19 to TRBJ1-2; D is unresolved. CDR1 is LNHDA, CDR2 SQIVND, per germline (reference sequence). The CDR3 loop spans 11 amino acids. Trimming shortened V by 4 bases and J by 4 bases, and 4 bases separated the two germline ends. CDR3 DNA sequence: TGTGCCAGTAGTAAGGTCTATGGCTACACCTTC. Amino acid sequence: CASSKVYGYTF.

This chain uses TRBV9 with TRBJ2-7; 9 bases match TRBD2. V was clipped by 4 bases and J by 6 bases; unmatched bases: 11. In germline, CDR1 is SGDLS, CDR2 YYNGEE. The CDR3 spans 15 residues. CDR3 nucleotide sequence: TGTGCCAGCAGCCCACGGGTAGCGGGAGTGGGCGAGCAGTACTTC. Translation: CASSPRVAGVGEQYF.

V usage is TRBV15 and J usage is TRBJ2-1; D is perhaps TRBD2 (5 bases). CDR1 is LNHNV and CDR2 is YYDKDF in the germline V gene (reference sequence). CDR3 length equals 15 residues. Trimming left V 3 bases short and J 2 bases short, with 11 bases between. Written as DNA, the CDR3 is TGTGCCACCAGCAGCTTAGCGAGTGCCTACAATGAGCAGTTCTTC. Its translation: CATSSLASAYNEQFF.

The chain recombines TRBV28 with TRBJ2-7; TRBD2 agrees at 11 bases. The CDR3 is 16 residues long. Trimming took 6 bases from V and 3 from J; bases not matched to a gene: 10. CDR1 is MDHEN, CDR2 SYDVKM, per germline. This chain's CDR3 is CASSTPGTSGDYEQYF. CDR3 nucleotide sequence: TGTGCCAGCAGCACCCCTGGGACTAGCGGAGACTACGAGCAGTACTTC.

The J gene is TRBJ2-5, the V gene TRBV15, with D possibly called TRBD1 or TRBD2 (6 bases each). The CDR3 loop spans 17 amino acids. Trimming removed 3 bases from V and 2 bases from J, with 19 bases in between. Germline values: CDR1 LNHNV, CDR2 YYDKDF (reference sequence). This CDR3 is CATSRGLGGGEQETQYF. The CDR3 coding sequence is TGTGCCACCAGCAGGGGCCTAGGGGGAGGAGAACAAGAGACCCAGTACTTC.

The J gene is TRBJ2-6, the V gene TRBV5-1; 7 bases align to TRBD1. This CDR3 spans 17 amino acids. The V and J ends lost 5 bases and 3 bases, in that order; junction bases with no gene match: 11. The germline CDR1 and CDR2 sequences are SGHRS and YFSETQ. CDR3 in amino acids: CASSAPYRGFGANVLTF. As DNA, the CDR3 is TGCGCCAGCAGTGCCCCTTACAGGGGATTTGGGGCCAACGTCCTGACTTTC.

V gene TRBV2 combines with J gene TRBJ1-1; tentative D call: TRBD1 (6 bases). The CDR3 totals 14 residues. V was clipped by 5 bases and J by 0 bases, with 10 bases between them. Germline V gives CDR1 SNHLY, CDR2 FYNNEI. CDR3 DNA sequence: TGTGCCAGCAGTCGGGGGGCCGTGAACACTGAAGCTTTCTTT. It encodes CASSRGAVNTEAFF.

The V gene is TRBV5-1, the J gene TRBJ2-5; possibly TRBD2 for D (5 bases). The CDR3 has 14 amino acids. The germline gives CDR1 SGHRS, CDR2 YFSETQ. Trimming removed 1 base at V and 1 base at J, with 8 bases between. CDR3 DNA: TGCGCCAGCAGCTTGCGGGCGGGCCAAGAGACCCAGTACTTC. Residues: CASSLRAGQETQYF.

The gene calls are TRBV7-3 and TRBJ2-1, with TRBD2 identical over 9 bases. The length of the CDR3 is 15 residues. Germline lookup yields CDR1 SGHTA and CDR2 FQGTGA. V was clipped by 5 bases and J by 6 bases; unmatched bases: 8. DNA of the CDR3: TGTGCCAGCAGCCCCATAGCGGGAGTCGGCAATGAGCAGTTCTTC. It encodes CASSPIAGVGNEQFF. Variable domain in full (rest from reference TRBV7-3 and TRBJ2-1): GAGVSQTPSNKVTEKGKYVELRCDPISGHTALYWYRQSLGQGPEFLIYFQGTGAADDSGLPNDRFFAVRPEGSVSTLKIQRTERGDSAVYLCASSPIAGVGNEQFFGPGTRLTVL.